Following are 5 T cell receptor beta chains from one sample sequenced in a study of T cells in Graves' hyperthyroidism and ophthalmopathy (dated by TCRdb to the late 2010s). The library was generated by multiplex PCR. The sequencer listed for this sample is Illumina HiSeq 2000. TCR beta CDR3 regions were amplified from RNA transcripts. The TCR CDR3 was subjected to a first round of RT-PCR using the HTBI primer set and the Qiagen OneStep RT-PCR kit. TCRdb passed the public sequencing reads through fastp at Q25 and MiXCR, retaining productive beta sequences. Duplicate CDR3 protein sequences are folded into a single record with the most common DNA and genes. The sample yields about 400,000 distinct CDR3 sequences; 15% were counted once. Of the sample, about 21% is held by the ten largest clones. Sequenced: blood. These receptors were collected from a woman aged 60 to 75 with Graves' ophthalmopathy.

This clonotype appeared many times. The gene calls are TRBV20-1 and TRBJ1-5; 9 bases agree with TRBD1. Germline CDR1 is DFQATT and CDR2 is SNEGSKA (reference sequence). This CDR3 is built from 14 residues. With V trimmed by 3 bases and J by 5 bases, 5 bases remained unmatched. The CDR3 protein is CSASVTGGDQPQHF. CDR3 DNA sequence: TGCAGTGCTAGTGTTACAGGGGGCGATCAGCCCCAGCATTTT.

J is TRBJ2-7 and V is TRBV28; TRBD2 might be the D (5 bases). CDR3 length: 14 amino acids. Trimming removed 6 bases at V and 3 bases at J, with 15 bases between. From germline, CDR1 is MDHEN and CDR2 SYDVKM. CDR3 protein: CASRYPGSRYEQYF. CDR3 coding DNA: TGTGCCAGCAGATATCCGGGGTCTCGCTACGAGCAGTACTTC.

At least ten counts were recorded for this clonotype. V and J are TRBV20-1 and TRBJ2-3; 8 bases match TRBD2. CDR1 and CDR2 from the germline V gene are DFQATT and SNEGSKA (reference sequence). This CDR3 has 14 amino acids. The V and J ends lost 6 bases and 1 base, in that order; junction bases with no gene match: 6. CDR3 nucleotides: TGCAGTGCCCCGCCGGGGGGGCGCACAGATACGCAGTATTTT. As protein: CSAPPGGRTDTQYF.

This clonotype was picked up many times. The chain carries TRBV5-5 and TRBJ1-4; D not certain. The CDR3 consists of 14 residues. Germline V gene sequence: CDR1 SGHKS, CDR2 YYEKEE (reference sequence). Between the trimmed V and J ends, which lost 4 bases and 0 bases, there was a span of 7 bases. The CDR3 DNA reads as TGTGCCAGCAGCCGCTTAGCAACTAATGAAAAACTGTTTTTT. Translating it yields CASSRLATNEKLFF. Full variable domain (missing parts from reference TRBV5-5 and TRBJ1-4): DAGVTQSPTHLIKTRGQQVTLRCSPISGHKSVSWYQQVLGQGPQFIFQYYEKEERGRGNFPDRFSARQFPNYSSELNVNALLLGDSALYLCASSRLATNEKLFFGSGTQLSVL.

In its sample, this clonotype was seen a few times. The chain is built from TRBV29-1 and TRBJ1-1; D is unresolved. The CDR3 is made up of 14 amino acids. Germline V lookup: CDR1 SQVTM, CDR2 ANQGSEA. V was clipped by 7 bases and J by 6 bases, with 21 bases between them. The CDR3 DNA follows: TGCAGCGCTCAGACGGGCGCGCTCCGGCCTGAAGCTTTCTTT. Its protein product is CSAQTGALRPEAFF. Combining the CDR3 with reference TRBV29-1 and TRBJ1-1 gives the whole variable domain SAVISQKPSRDICQRGTSLTIQCQVDSQVTMMFWYRQQPGQSLTLIATANQGSEATYESGFVIDKFPISRPNLTFSTLTVSNMSPEDSSIYLCSAQTGALRPEAFFGQGTRLTVV.